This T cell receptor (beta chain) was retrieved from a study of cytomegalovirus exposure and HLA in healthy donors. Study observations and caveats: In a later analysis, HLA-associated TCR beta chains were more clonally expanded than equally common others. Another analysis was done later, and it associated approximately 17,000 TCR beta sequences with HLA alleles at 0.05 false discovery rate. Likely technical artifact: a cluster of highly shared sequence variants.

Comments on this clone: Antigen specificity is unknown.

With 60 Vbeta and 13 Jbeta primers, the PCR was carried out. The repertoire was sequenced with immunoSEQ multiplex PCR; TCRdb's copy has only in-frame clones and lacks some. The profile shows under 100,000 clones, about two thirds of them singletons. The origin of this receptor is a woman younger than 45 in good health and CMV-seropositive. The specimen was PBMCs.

The CDR3 DNA sequence: TGTGCCAGCAGCCCTAGAGGGGGAGATGGTGAAAAACTGTTTTTT. It translates to CASSPRGGDGEKLFF. V and J are TRBV7-8 and TRBJ1-4; the D gene is possibly TRBD1 (6 bases). Germline assignment: CDR1 SGHVS and CDR2 FQNEAQ. Trimming cost V 5 bases and J 7 bases, with 17 bases left between them. CDR3 length equals 15 residues.